A single sample is the source of the 6 T cell receptor beta chains below, sequenced in a study of T cells in tumors after PD-1 blockade. Using immunoSEQ multiplex PCR, the repertoire was profiled, and TCRdb retains in-frame clones only, with some absent. The data hold some 66,000 clones, with less than 85% observed a single time. The input for sequencing was PBMCs, taken after anti-PD-1 treatment. The receptors derive from a human donor with basal cell carcinoma.

This clone was seen only a few times. The chain uses TRBV4-1 and TRBJ2-2, with 13 bases matching TRBD2. With V trimmed by 0 bases and J by 5 bases, 6 bases remained unmatched. CDR1 is MGHRA, CDR2 YSYEKL, per germline. This CDR3 has 18 residues. The CDR3 bases are TGCGCCAGCAGCCAAGATTGGACTAGCGGGGGTCCAACCGGGGAGCTGTTTTTT. Encoded protein: CASSQDWTSGGPTGELFF.

V gene TRBV5-4 combines with J gene TRBJ2-7; D tentatively reads TRBD1 or TRBD2 (6 bases each). CDR1 and CDR2 (germline): SGHNT, YYREEE (reference sequence). Trimming pared 4 bases from V and 3 bases from J, leaving 17 bases between. The CDR3 is 15 amino acids. The CDR3 loop is CASSVGGGSVYEQYF. The CDR3 DNA reads as TGTGCCAGCAGCGTCGGAGGGGGAAGCGTCTACGAGCAGTACTTC.

This chain joins TRBV7-4 and TRBJ2-4, with D possibly matching TRBD1 (5 bases). Trimming stripped 5 bases from V and 4 bases from J, with 12 bases between. Germline CDR1 and CDR2: SGHVT and SQSDAQ. The CDR3 length is 14 residues. The CDR3 loop is CASSADSRKNIQYF. For the CDR3, the DNA is TGTGCCAGCAGCGCCGACAGTCGGAAAAACATTCAGTACTTC.

This chain connects TRBV10-3 to TRBJ1-5; D call uncertain. V shed 6 bases and J shed 0 bases, with 18 bases lying between them. The CDR3 is 17 residues long. CDR1 and CDR2 (germline): ENHRY, SYGVKD. The CDR3 region is CAISSSQTVLSNQPQHF. CDR3 coding DNA: TGTGCCATCAGCAGCTCCCAGACGGTCCTTAGCAATCAGCCCCAGCATTTT.

This clone has just one count. V gene TRBV7-2 combines with J gene TRBJ1-5, with a tentative D call TRBD1 (5 bases). Germline V gene lookup returns CDR1 SGHTA and CDR2 FQGNSA. V shed 0 bases and J shed 8 bases, with 14 bases lying between them. The CDR3 is 15 residues long. The CDR3 loop is CASSLALGGREPQHF. The DNA of the CDR3 is TGTGCCAGCAGCTTAGCGCTGGGGGGACGGGAGCCCCAGCATTTT. Full variable domain (outside the CDR3, taken from reference TRBV7-2 and TRBJ1-5): GAGVSQSPSNKVTEKGKDVELRCDPISGHTALYWYRQSLGQGLEFLIYFQGNSAPDKSGLPSDRFSAERTGGSVSTLTIQRTQQEDSAVYLCASSLALGGREPQHFGDGTRLSIL.

This clone is classed as medium-sized. The V gene is TRBV6-5, the J gene TRBJ1-1; 7 bases agree with TRBD1. The V and J ends lost 7 bases and 3 bases, in that order; junction bases with no gene match: 5. This CDR3 has 13 amino acids. Germline V gene data show CDR1 as MNHEY and CDR2 as SVGAGI. The CDR3 reads CASMRGLYTEAFF. CDR3 coding DNA: TGTGCCAGCATGAGGGGGCTTTACACTGAAGCTTTCTTT.